This paragraph covers one TCR beta chain sequence. Its target is unknown. The entry originates in a study of PD-1 blockade in classical Hodgkin lymphoma. The method was immunoSEQ multiplex PCR; TCRdb's version includes in-frame clones alone and lacks a portion of them. There are fewer than 25,000 clones in the sample; about 86% occur only once, and more than 5.5% lies in the top ten. Germline V CDR1 and CDR2: SGDLS, YYNGEE. This CDR3 has 15 residues. Trimming left V 0 bases short and J 4 bases short, with 10 bases between. Time point described: cycle 4 day 1 (C4D1), after less than 7 weeks of nivolumab. Every single patient, without exception, relapsed after autologous stem cell transplantation, and brentuximab vedotin exposure varied. Study outcomes and limitations: CD4+ TCR diversity climbed significantly by C4D1, unlike CD8+ TCR diversity. Complete responders matched newly diagnosed patients in baseline diversity. Some patients began nivolumab under 1 year after ASCT. These patients were excluded from later analyses. Baseline TCR diversity was reportedly lower in newly diagnosed patients than in healthy donors. It was reported as lower still in relapsed/refractory patients.

The source was peripheral blood mononuclear cells (PBMCs), collected before the fourth cycle of nivolumab. This TCR was recovered from a human donor with classical Hodgkin lymphoma. The chain combines TRBV9 with TRBJ2-2; possibly TRBD1 for D (7 bases). Here the CDR3 DNA reads TGTGCCAGCAGCGTAGTCCAGGGGGGCACCGGGGAGCTGTTTTTT. Amino acids: CASSVVQGGTGELFF.